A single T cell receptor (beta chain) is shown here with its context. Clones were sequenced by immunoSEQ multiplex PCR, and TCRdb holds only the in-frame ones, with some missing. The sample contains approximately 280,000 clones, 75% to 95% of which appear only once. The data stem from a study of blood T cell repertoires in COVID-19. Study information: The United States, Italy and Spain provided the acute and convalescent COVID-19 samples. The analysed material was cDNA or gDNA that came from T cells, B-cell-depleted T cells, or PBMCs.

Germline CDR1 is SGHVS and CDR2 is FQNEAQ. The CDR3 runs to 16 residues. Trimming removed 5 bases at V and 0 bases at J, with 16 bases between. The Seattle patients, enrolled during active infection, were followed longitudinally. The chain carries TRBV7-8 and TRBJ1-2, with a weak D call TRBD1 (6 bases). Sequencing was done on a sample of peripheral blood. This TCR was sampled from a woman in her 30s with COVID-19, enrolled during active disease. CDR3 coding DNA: TGTGCCAGCAGCCCCACACGGACAGCCCCTAACTATGGCTACACCTTC. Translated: CASSPTRTAPNYGYTF.